The clone carrying this TCR beta chain has more than one count but fewer than ten. Through a sample-barcoded 5' primer and a J-beta primer mix, a second PCR was run for 7 to 11 cycles. TCRdb re-called the 5' RACE reads with MiXCR, one entry per CDR3 protein. The table lists around 1,600,000 distinct CDR3 sequences, roughly 43% of them singletons. The data derive from a study of blood T cells in healthy people across ages. J lost 4 bases, V lost 0 bases, and 3 bases had no gene match. CDR1 is KGHSH, CDR2 LQKENI, per germline. CDR3 length equals 15 residues. This receptor was obtained from a woman aged 18-30 years in good health. Sequencing was carried out using blood. The chain uses TRBV18 and TRBJ2-1; 7 bases are a match to TRBD1. CDR3 sequence: CASSPPGQIYNEQFF. The DNA of the CDR3 is TGTGCCAGCTCACCACCGGGACAGATATACAATGAGCAGTTCTTC.